These 17 T cell receptor beta chains originate from one sample sequenced in a study of CD8+ T cells in alopecia areata. Following extraction, RNA underwent reverse transcription to cDNA, which served as the sequencing template. Clones were read by immunoSEQ multiplex PCR, and TCRdb kept only the in-frame ones, dropping some. The table includes over 150,000 clones, 60% detected once. Treatment specified: oral pan-JAK inhibitor, 5-10 mg twice daily. The material was CD4+ T cells sorted from blood, obtained at week 4, from a patient treated with tofacitinib. These receptor sequences come from a human donor with alopecia areata.

This rearrangement joins TRBV7-2 to TRBJ2-2, with unresolved D. V lost 7 bases and J 6 bases, leaving 12 bases between the germline ends. This CDR3 has 13 amino acids. The germline CDR1 and CDR2 sequences are SGHTA and FQGNSA. In DNA, the CDR3 is TGTGCCAGCACCCCCCGGGTGGCCGGGGAGCTGTTTTTT. The encoded protein is CASTPRVAGELFF.

In this sample, this clone turned up a few times. This chain links TRBV7-9 with TRBJ2-1; TRBD2 matches at 7 bases. From germline, CDR1 is SEHNR and CDR2 FQNEAQ (reference sequence). The CDR3 runs 16 residues. Unmatched junction bases numbered 15, after V lost 5 bases and J lost 8 bases. The CDR3 bases are TGTGCCAGCAGCCGGGGTTCTAGCGGCCTCATCCATGAGCAGTTCTTC. It codes for CASSRGSSGLIHEQFF.

This clone was seen more than once but under ten times. The V and J genes are TRBV27 and TRBJ2-3; D remains ambiguous. The CDR3 covers 13 residues. The germline V gene encodes CDR1 MNHEY and CDR2 SMNVEV (reference sequence). V was cut by 6 bases and J by 5 bases, with 12 bases left in between. CDR3 in DNA: TGTGCCAGCAGGAACCTGGCAGGAGATACGCAGTATTTT. It encodes CASRNLAGDTQYF.

In its sample, this clone was seen a few times. V is TRBV29-1 and J is TRBJ2-2, with 8 bases lining up with TRBD2. The V and J ends lost 5 bases and 1 base, in that order; junction bases with no gene match: 3. CDR3 size: 14 residues. Germline CDR1 and CDR2: SQVTM and ANQGSEA. CDR3 nucleotides: TGCAGCGTTTCGAGCGGGAGGAACACCGGGGAGCTGTTTTTT. Protein sequence: CSVSSGRNTGELFF.

This CDR3 reads CAGEDPRTDTQYF. The CDR3 bases are TGTGCCGGGGAGGACCCCCGCACAGATACGCAGTATTTT. The chain recombines TRBV28 with TRBJ2-3, with D possibly being TRBD2 (6 bases). CDR3 size: 13 residues. Trimming removed 11 bases at V and 1 base at J, with 13 bases between. Germline V gene data show CDR1 as MDHEN and CDR2 as SYDVKM.

The rearrangement uses TRBV6-1 and TRBJ1-2, with no clear D. CDR1 and CDR2 (germline): MNHNS, SASEGT. This CDR3 is 11 amino acids long. The V end lost 0 bases, the J end lost 11 bases, and 7 bases lay between the germline ends. The CDR3 is CASSEARSYTF. As DNA, the CDR3 is TGTGCCAGCAGTGAAGCACGGAGTTACACCTTC.

J is TRBJ2-1 and V is TRBV4-1; D is unresolved. This CDR3 spans 13 amino acids. The V gene lost 0 bases and the J gene lost 12 bases, with 12 bases spanning the gap. Germline CDR1 MGHRA, CDR2 YSYEKL. CDR3 nucleotides: TGCGCCAGCAGCCAAGAAAGAGGTTGGGGGCAGTTCTTC. Its translation: CASSQERGWGQFF.

CDR3 in DNA: TGTGCCAGCAGCTTAGCGCCGGTGACTAGCGGGGCAAATGAGCAGTTCTTC. As protein: CASSLAPVTSGANEQFF. J is TRBJ2-1 and V is TRBV7-2, with TRBD2 identical over 11 bases. With 0 bases clipped from V and 7 bases from J, the junction kept 8 bases outside the gene matches. The CDR3 extends over 17 amino acids. Germline V gives CDR1 SGHTA, CDR2 FQGNSA.

CDR3 protein: CASTPGHTNTGELFF. The CDR3 nucleotides read TGTGCCAGTACCCCCGGACACACGAACACCGGGGAGCTGTTTTTT. This sequence joins TRBV19 and TRBJ2-2; a weak D match, TRBD1 (5 bases). Trimming pared 7 bases from V and 0 bases from J, leaving 12 bases between. This CDR3 contains 15 residues. Germline V lookup: CDR1 LNHDA, CDR2 SQIVND (reference sequence). Filled out from reference TRBV19 and TRBJ2-2, the complete variable domain reads DGGITQSPKYLFRKEGQNVTLSCEQNLNHDAMYWYRQDPGQGLRLIYYSQIVNDFQKGDIAEGYSVSREKKESFPLTVTSAQKNPTAFYLCASTPGHTNTGELFFGEGSRLTVL.

This clone was counted a few times. The V gene is TRBV30, the J gene TRBJ1-2; D is possibly TRBD1 (6 bases). V was trimmed by 0 bases and J by 6 bases, leaving 14 bases between them. Germline CDR1 and CDR2: GTSNPN and SVGIG (reference sequence). This CDR3 comprises 14 residues. For the CDR3, the DNA is TGTGCCTGGAGTGTACCTCAGGGGTACCATGGCTACACCTTC. This sequence encodes CAWSVPQGYHGYTF.

This clone was detected a few times. The V gene is TRBV29-1, the J gene TRBJ2-1; D is perhaps TRBD2 (6 bases). Germline V lookup: CDR1 SQVTM, CDR2 ANQGSEA. V was cut by 7 bases and J by 7 bases, with 11 bases left in between. The CDR3 sequence is 11 residues long. The CDR3 DNA reads TGCAGCGCCGGGACTTGGAATGAGCAGTTCTTC. It encodes CSAGTWNEQFF.

This chain links TRBV27 with TRBJ2-5; tentative D call: TRBD2 (7 bases). Trimming removed 5 bases at V and 7 bases at J, with 11 bases between. This CDR3 has 12 residues. Germline V lookup: CDR1 MNHEY, CDR2 SMNVEV (reference sequence). CDR3 region: CASSAGGATQYF. For the CDR3, the DNA is TGTGCCAGCAGTGCTGGGGGGGCGACCCAGTACTTC.

V usage is TRBV29-1 and J usage is TRBJ2-6; D ambiguous. CDR3 length: 13 amino acids. V dropped 5 bases and J dropped 1 base, with 6 bases sitting between them. Germline-derived CDR1 and CDR2 are SQVTM and ANQGSEA. CDR3 nucleotide sequence: TGCAGCGTTACGGAGTCTGGGGCCAACGTCCTGACTTTC. Its protein product is CSVTESGANVLTF. Together with reference TRBV29-1 and TRBJ2-6, the CDR3 gives the full variable domain: SAVISQKPSRDICQRGTSLTIQCQVDSQVTMMFWYRQQPGQSLTLIATANQGSEATYESGFVIDKFPISRPNLTFSTLTVSNMSPEDSSIYLCSVTESGANVLTFGAGSRLTVL.

Only a few counts were recorded for this clone. The chain employs TRBV10-3 and TRBJ1-1, with 8 bases fitting TRBD1. After removal of 6 bases from V and 11 bases from J, the junction contained 8 bases not matched to a gene. Per germline, CDR1 ENHRY and CDR2 SYGVKD. This CDR3 has 12 amino acids. The CDR3 spells CAIREGQGEAFF. The CDR3, as DNA: TGTGCCATCAGAGAAGGACAGGGCGAGGCTTTCTTT.

The V call is TRBV29-1, the J call TRBJ2-1, with 8 nucleotides matching TRBD2. J gave up 0 bases and V 7 bases, and 14 bases lay outside the gene matches. The CDR3 extends over 17 amino acids. Germline assignment: CDR1 SQVTM and CDR2 ANQGSEA. CDR3 sequence: CSAVVAGGFSSYNEQFF. The CDR3 region has the DNA TGCAGCGCCGTGGTCGCGGGAGGTTTTAGCTCCTACAATGAGCAGTTCTTC.

The chain has TRBV29-1 and TRBJ1-1; D is ambiguous. CDR1 is SQVTM, CDR2 ANQGSEA, per germline. V lost 4 bases and J 4 bases, leaving 13 bases between the germline ends. The CDR3 is made up of 13 amino acids. The CDR3 region is CSVGRGRSTEAFF. As DNA, the CDR3 is TGCAGCGTTGGTCGGGGTAGGTCCACTGAAGCTTTCTTT.

This clone was counted a few times. The chain has TRBV5-1 and TRBJ1-1; no clear D gene. Germline V CDR1 and CDR2: SGHRS, YFSETQ. This CDR3 has 14 amino acids. V was cut by 0 bases and J by 2 bases, with 8 bases left in between. The CDR3: CASSLVPTNTEAFF. CDR3 nucleotide sequence: TGCGCCAGCAGCTTGGTACCCACTAACACTGAAGCTTTCTTT.